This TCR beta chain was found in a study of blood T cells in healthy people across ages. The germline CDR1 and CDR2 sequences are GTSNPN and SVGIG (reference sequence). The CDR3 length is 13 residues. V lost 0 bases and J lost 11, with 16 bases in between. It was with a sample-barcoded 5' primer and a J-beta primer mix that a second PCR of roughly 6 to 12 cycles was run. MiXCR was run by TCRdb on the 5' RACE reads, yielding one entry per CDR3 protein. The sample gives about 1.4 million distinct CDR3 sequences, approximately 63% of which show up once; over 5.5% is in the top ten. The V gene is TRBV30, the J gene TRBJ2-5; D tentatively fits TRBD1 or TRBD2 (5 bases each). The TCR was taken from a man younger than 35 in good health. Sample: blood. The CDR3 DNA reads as TGTGCCTGGAGTGTTCAGGGACGAAATGAGCAGTACTTC. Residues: CAWSVQGRNEQYF.